This T cell receptor beta chain stems from a study of vaccination effects on CD4 cells after COVID-19. Points from the study as a whole: Convalescent patients numbered few in the study; early post-infection timepoints were missing entirely. The study found that only 1 of 255 vaccine-induced clones from healthy vaccinees cross-reacted with common cold coronaviruses.

Antigen-specific CD4+ T cells were expanded (with viral peptide pools) by the ViraFEST assay ahead of sequencing. Following 10 days of culture, CD4+ T cells were isolated. Neither prior SARS-CoV-2 infection nor positive nucleocapsid antibodies were present in the vaccine recipients. Researchers swapped half the medium for IL-2 medium on both days 3 and 7. Concerning this clone itself: Its target is not known.

Sequenced by immunoSEQ multiplex PCR; TCRdb stores in-frame clones only, minus some. The sample contains some 79,000 clones, roughly 80% of which appear only once. The receptor was derived from a human donor who received a COVID-19 vaccine. Specimen: CD4+ T cells from PBMCs cultured with HCoV-229E spike peptides, collected before COVID-19 vaccination.

The CDR3 sequence is CASSRHPGQTSTDTQYF. CDR3 sequence (DNA): TGCGCCAGCAGCCGACATCCGGGACAGACGAGCACAGATACGCAGTATTTT. The gene calls are TRBV4-3 and TRBJ2-3, with 7 bases that match TRBD1. Looked up from germline, CDR1 is LGHNA and CDR2 is YSLEER. With V trimmed by 4 bases and J by 0 bases, 10 bases remained unmatched. CDR3 length: 17 amino acids.